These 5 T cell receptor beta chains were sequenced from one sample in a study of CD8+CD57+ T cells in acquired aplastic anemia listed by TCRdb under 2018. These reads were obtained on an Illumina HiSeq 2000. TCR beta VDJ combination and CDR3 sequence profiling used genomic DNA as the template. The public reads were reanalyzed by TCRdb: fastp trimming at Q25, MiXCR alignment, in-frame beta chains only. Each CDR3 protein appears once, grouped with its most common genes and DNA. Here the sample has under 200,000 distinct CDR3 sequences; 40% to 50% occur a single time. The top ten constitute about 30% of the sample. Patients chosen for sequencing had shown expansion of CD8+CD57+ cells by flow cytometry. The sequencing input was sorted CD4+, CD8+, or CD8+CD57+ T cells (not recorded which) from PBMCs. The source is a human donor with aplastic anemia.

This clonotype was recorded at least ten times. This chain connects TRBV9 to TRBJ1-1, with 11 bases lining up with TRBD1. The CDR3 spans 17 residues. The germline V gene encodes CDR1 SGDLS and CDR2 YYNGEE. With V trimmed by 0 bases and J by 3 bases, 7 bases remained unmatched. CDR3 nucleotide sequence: TGTGCCAGCAGCGTAGTGGGACAGGGGGTGGGGGACACTGAAGCTTTCTTT. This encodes CASSVVGQGVGDTEAFF.

CDR3 sequence reads: CASSWGRGNEQFF. The CDR3 DNA follows: TGTGCCAGCAGTTGGGGGAGAGGAAATGAGCAGTTCTTC. The chain employs TRBV27 and TRBJ2-1, with D perhaps given as TRBD1 or TRBD2 (5 bases each). In germline, CDR1 is MNHEY, CDR2 SMNVEV (reference sequence). The CDR3 has 13 amino acids. V lost 4 bases and J lost 7, with 11 bases in between.

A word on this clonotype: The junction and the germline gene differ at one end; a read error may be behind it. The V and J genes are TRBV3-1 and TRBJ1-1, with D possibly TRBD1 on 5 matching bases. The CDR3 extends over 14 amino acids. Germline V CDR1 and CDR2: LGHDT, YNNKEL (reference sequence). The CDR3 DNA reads TGTGCCAGCAGCGTAGAAGACAGTAACACTGAAGCCTTCTTT. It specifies CASSVEDSNTEAFF.

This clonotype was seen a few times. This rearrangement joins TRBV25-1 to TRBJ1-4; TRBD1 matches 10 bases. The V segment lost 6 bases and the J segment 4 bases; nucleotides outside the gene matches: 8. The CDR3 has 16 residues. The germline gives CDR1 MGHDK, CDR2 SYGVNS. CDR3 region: CASRGGQGFRNEKLFF. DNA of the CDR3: TGTGCCAGCAGGGGGGGACAGGGGTTTCGTAATGAAAAACTGTTTTTT.

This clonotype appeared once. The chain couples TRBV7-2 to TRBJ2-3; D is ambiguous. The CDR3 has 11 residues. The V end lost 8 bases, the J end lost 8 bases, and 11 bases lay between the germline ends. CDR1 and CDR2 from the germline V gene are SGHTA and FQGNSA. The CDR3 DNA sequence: TGTGCCAGCGAGAGACCTCCTACGCAGTATTTT. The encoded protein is CASERPPTQYF.